This entry lists 11 T cell receptor beta chains sequenced from one sample in a study of stem cell transplantation in POMP-related autoinflammatory disease. The repertoire was sequenced with immunoSEQ multiplex PCR; TCRdb's copy has only in-frame clones and lacks some. The table lists some 68,000 clones, approximately 91% of them singletons, with 0.5% to 0.75% in the top ten. Sequencing used CD4+ T cells from PBMCs, obtained after stem cell transplantation. The receptors derive from a human patient with POMP-related autoinflammation and immune dysregulation (PRAID). Among the T cells, some may be from the graft donor.

V usage is TRBV5-6 and J usage is TRBJ2-5, with TRBD1 matching 9 bases. Trimming took 4 bases from V and 0 from J; bases not matched to a gene: 1. Per the germline V gene, CDR1 is SGHDT and CDR2 is YYEEEE. The CDR3 is 14 residues long. The CDR3 here is CASSRTGDQETQYF. The CDR3 DNA reads TGTGCCAGCAGCAGGACAGGGGACCAAGAGACCCAGTACTTC. The full variable domain, completed using reference TRBV5-6 and TRBJ2-5, is DAGVTQSPTHLIKTRGQQVTLRCSPKSGHDTVSWYQQALGQGPQFIFQYYEEEERQRGNFPDRFSGHQFPNYSSELNVNALLLGDSALYLCASSRTGDQETQYFGPGTRLLVL.

V usage is TRBV19 and J usage is TRBJ2-5, with 9 bases matching TRBD2. The CDR3 extends over 15 amino acids. V was pared by 5 bases and J by 5 bases, with 9 bases of the junction left unmatched. Germline loops: CDR1 LNHDA, CDR2 SQIVND (reference sequence). DNA for the CDR3: TGTGCCAGTAGTTTTAGCGGGAGCCGGGGGGAGACCCAGTACTTC. It translates to CASSFSGSRGETQYF.

V and J are TRBV5-1 and TRBJ2-3, with a weak D call TRBD2 (5 bases). V was shortened by 0 bases and J by 2 bases, with 13 bases between the two germline ends. Germline CDR1 SGHRS, CDR2 YFSETQ. The CDR3 runs to 16 residues. This chain's CDR3 is CASSLEGSGITDTQYF. The CDR3 DNA reads TGCGCCAGCAGCTTGGAGGGCAGCGGCATCACAGATACGCAGTATTTT.

Here the CDR3 reads CATSDLQRTPSYNEQFF. The CDR3 region has the DNA TGTGCCACCAGTGATTTGCAACGGACGCCCTCCTACAATGAGCAGTTCTTC. The chain couples TRBV24-1 to TRBJ2-1; D gene uncertain. The CDR3 loop spans 17 amino acids. Trimming took off 0 bases at V and 0 bases at J, with 11 bases between the two ends. Per germline, CDR1 KGHDR and CDR2 SFDVKD.

This chain joins TRBV15 and TRBJ2-1; 8 bases map to TRBD1. Looked up from germline, CDR1 is LNHNV and CDR2 is YYDKDF (reference sequence). CDR3 length equals 17 residues. V trimming: 4 bases; J trimming: 2 bases; junction bases outside the gene matches: 10. CDR3 nucleotide sequence: TGTGCCACCAGCACGATTATAGGGACAGGAGCCTACAATGAGCAGTTCTTC. This gives the protein CATSTIIGTGAYNEQFF. Full variable domain (rest looked up from reference TRBV15 and TRBJ2-1): DAMVIQNPRYQVTQFGKPVTLSCSQTLNHNVMYWYQQKSSQAPKLLFHYYDKDFNNEADTPDNFQSRRPNTSFCFLDIRSPGLGDTAMYLCATSTIIGTGAYNEQFFGPGTRLTVL.

This clone showed up just a few times. The V and J genes are TRBV12-5 and TRBJ2-3, with D possibly being TRBD1 or TRBD2 (6 bases each). V lost 2 bases and J lost 4, with 19 bases in between. The CDR3 sequence is 17 residues long. CDR1 and CDR2 (germline): LGHNT, FRNRAP. The CDR3 loop reads CASGLIKGGRAPDTQYF. The CDR3 region has the DNA TGTGCTAGTGGTTTGATAAAGGGGGGCAGGGCTCCAGATACGCAGTATTTT.

The rearrangement uses TRBV4-1 and TRBJ1-6; D is ambiguous. CDR3 length: 19 residues. The V and J ends lost 3 bases and 0 bases respectively, with 18 bases between them. Germline assignment: CDR1 MGHRA and CDR2 YSYEKL. CDR3 bases: TGCGCCAGCAGCCACCTCCCGGCGCTTCCAAGCTCCTATAATTCACCCCTCCACTTT. The encoded protein is CASSHLPALPSSYNSPLHF.

Here the CDR3 DNA reads TGTGCCAGCAGTTACTGGAGGGGGGGCACAGATACGCAGTATTTT. Its protein product is CASSYWRGGTDTQYF. The chain has TRBV6-5 and TRBJ2-3; D could derive from TRBD1 or TRBD2 (6 bases each). Trimming left V 1 base short and J 1 base short, with 9 bases between. The germline gives CDR1 MNHEY, CDR2 SVGAGI. This CDR3 is built from 15 residues.

The V call is TRBV19, the J call TRBJ2-3, with TRBD2 matching 13 bases. CDR1 LNHDA and CDR2 SQIVND come from the germline V gene (reference sequence). The CDR3 spans 16 residues. Germline trimming cut 5 bases from V and 3 bases from J; bases unmatched to any gene: 5. For the CDR3, the DNA is TGTGCCAGTAGTCGGACTAGCGGGAGTTCGACAGATACGCAGTATTTT. It is translated as CASSRTSGSSTDTQYF.

This clone came up once. This chain connects TRBV24-1 to TRBJ2-1, with 10 nucleotides matching TRBD2. Trimming cost V 3 bases and J 4 bases; bases outside gene matches: 8. The germline CDR1 and CDR2 sequences are KGHDR and SFDVKD. This CDR3 contains 17 residues. The CDR3 reads CATSDPSGRGEYNEQFF. CDR3 bases: TGTGCCACCAGTGATCCTAGCGGGAGAGGGGAGTACAATGAGCAGTTCTTC.

This clone was detected only once. The chain carries TRBV5-1 and TRBJ2-7; tentative D call: TRBD1 (5 bases). In germline, CDR1 is SGHRS, CDR2 YFSETQ. The CDR3 sequence is 16 residues long. The ends were cut back, 7 bases at V and 0 bases at J, with 20 bases in the middle. In DNA form, the CDR3 reads TGCGCCAGCGCGCCCCGCCCCGACAGCGTCTCCTACGAGCAGTACTTC. Translating gives CASAPRPDSVSYEQYF.